These 6 T cell receptor beta chains share one sample of origin, sequenced in a study of cytomegalovirus exposure and HLA in healthy donors. Primers: 60 Vbeta forward and 13 Jbeta reverse. Produced via immunoSEQ multiplex PCR; TCRdb's table is partial and in-frame only. The table includes some 110,000 clones, around three quarters detected once. The sample was PBMCs. The receptors come from a woman between 25 and 40 years old in good health and CMV-seronegative.

The CDR3: CASSLGLAGTDTQYF. In DNA form, the CDR3 reads TGTGCCAGCAGCCTGGGACTAGCGGGAACAGATACGCAGTATTTT. V gene TRBV7-2 combines with J gene TRBJ2-3, with TRBD2 matching 13 bases. The V gene end was trimmed by 5 bases and the J gene end by 3 bases; junction bases not matched to a gene: 2. The CDR3 runs to 15 residues. CDR1 is SGHTA, CDR2 FQGNSA, per germline.

The chain links TRBV6-1 to TRBJ1-5; 8 bases are shared with TRBD1. The germline gives CDR1 MNHNS, CDR2 SASEGT. The V segment lost 4 bases and the J segment 5 bases; nucleotides outside the gene matches: 7. This CDR3 has 15 residues. The CDR3 spells CASSGLTGGDQPQHF. The CDR3, as DNA: TGTGCCAGCAGTGGACTCACAGGGGGTGATCAGCCCCAGCATTTT.

This chain uses TRBV29-1 with TRBJ1-1, with 10 bases that match TRBD1. Germline CDR1 is SQVTM and CDR2 is ANQGSEA. The V and J ends lost 7 bases and 4 bases, in that order; junction bases with no gene match: 6. This CDR3 contains 13 residues. CDR3 DNA: TGCAGCGGAGATAGGACAGGGGGCACTGAAGCTTTCTTT. This encodes CSGDRTGGTEAFF.

This clone was seen a few times. The chain employs TRBV30 and TRBJ1-2; D is unresolved. Germline assignment: CDR1 GTSNPN and CDR2 SVGIG (reference sequence). The CDR3 length is 14 residues. V was clipped by 3 bases and J by 4 bases, with 15 bases between them. CDR3 in DNA: TGTGCCTGGAGCTCGACTGCGTTCTCCTATGGCTACACCTTC. It yields the protein CAWSSTAFSYGYTF.

The chain uses TRBV29-1 and TRBJ2-1, with unresolved D. This CDR3 has 8 residues. Germline V CDR1 and CDR2: SQVTM, ANQGSEA. V was clipped by 4 bases and J by 12 bases, with 4 bases between them. This chain's CDR3 is CSVGLQFF. Written as DNA, the CDR3 is TGCAGCGTTGGGCTGCAGTTCTTC.

This chain uses TRBV30 with TRBJ1-2; D is possibly TRBD1 (5 bases). Per germline, CDR1 GTSNPN and CDR2 SVGIG (reference sequence). The CDR3 is made up of 16 amino acids. V shed 4 bases and J shed 2 bases, with 20 bases lying between them. The CDR3 region has the DNA TGTGCCTGGAACTTGCCGGAGGGACTCTTGAACTATGGCTACACCTTC. It specifies CAWNLPEGLLNYGYTF.